This T cell receptor (beta chain) was captured in a study of T cell changes during pregnancy in multiple sclerosis. CDR1 and CDR2 from the germline V gene are SEHNR and FQNEAQ (reference sequence). The CDR3 contains 15 residues. V shed 1 base and J shed 1 base, with 10 bases lying between them. This clone showed up just once. The data were produced by immunoSEQ multiplex PCR, yet TCRdb's version contains in-frame clones alone and is incomplete. Among 30,000 or so clones listed, 93% were seen once. This receptor was identified in a female donor with multiple sclerosis, enrolled in a pregnancy study. The V call is TRBV7-9, the J call TRBJ1-1; D uncertain. This specimen consisted of CD4+ T cells from peripheral blood mononuclear cells, obtained after pregnancy. The CDR3 region is CASSLDLERNTEAFF. The CDR3 DNA follows: TGTGCCAGCAGCTTAGATTTGGAGAGGAACACTGAAGCTTTCTTT.